The sequence of this T cell receptor beta chain was determined in a study of T cell responses to AZD1222 COVID-19 vaccine. Overall study findings and caveats: Unmutated variant regions are reportedly targeted by nearly half of spike-specific TCRs. Two doses of AZD1222 preceded a rise in Spike-specific TCR breadth and depth.

CDR1 SGHVS and CDR2 FNYEAQ come from the germline V gene. V was trimmed by 2 bases and J by 0 bases, leaving 8 bases between them. This CDR3 spans 14 amino acids. This clone was seen only a few times. The antigen is unknown. This sample includes further DNA sequences coding for the same CDR3. Profiled with immunoSEQ multiplex PCR; TCRdb holds only in-frame clones, not every one. The data show 98,000 or so clones, roughly nine tenths seen once. The TCR sequence derives from an adult in good health. The rearrangement uses TRBV7-6 and TRBJ2-7, with D uncertain. The specimen was peripheral blood, collected on day 0 of MenACWY control vaccination. This chain's CDR3 is CASSLLTSSYEQYF. CDR3 bases: TGTGCCAGCAGCTTATTAACGAGCTCCTACGAGCAGTACTTC.